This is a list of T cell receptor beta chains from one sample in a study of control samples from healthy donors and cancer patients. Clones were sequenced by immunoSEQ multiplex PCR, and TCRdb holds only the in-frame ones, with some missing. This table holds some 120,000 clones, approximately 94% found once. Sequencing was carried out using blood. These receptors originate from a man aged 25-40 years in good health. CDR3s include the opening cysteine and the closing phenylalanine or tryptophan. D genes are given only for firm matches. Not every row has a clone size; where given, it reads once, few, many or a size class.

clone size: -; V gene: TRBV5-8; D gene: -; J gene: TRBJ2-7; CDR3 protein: CASSVAYEQYF; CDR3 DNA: TGTGCCAGCAGCGTAGCCTACGAGCAGTACTTC
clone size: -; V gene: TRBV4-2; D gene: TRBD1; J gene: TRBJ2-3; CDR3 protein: CASSQGQGANTDTQYF; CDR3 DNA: TGTGCCAGCAGCCAAGGACAGGGGGCAAACACAGATACGCAGTATTTT
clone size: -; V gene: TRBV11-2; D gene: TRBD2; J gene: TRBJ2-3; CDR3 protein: CASSLGTRVTTDTQYF; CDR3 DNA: TGTGCCAGCAGCTTGGGGACTAGAGTAACTACAGATACGCAGTATTTT
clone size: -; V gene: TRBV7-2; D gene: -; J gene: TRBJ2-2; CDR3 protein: CASSPLPLGIASDGGELFF; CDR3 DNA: TGTGCCAGCAGCCCCCTTCCCCTTGGAATCGCGTCCGATGGCGGGGAGCTGTTTTTT
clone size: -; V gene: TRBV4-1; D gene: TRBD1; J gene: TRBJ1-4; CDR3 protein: CASSQVGTGVEKLFF; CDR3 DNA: TGCGCCAGCAGCCAAGTGGGGACAGGGGTTGAAAAACTGTTTTTT
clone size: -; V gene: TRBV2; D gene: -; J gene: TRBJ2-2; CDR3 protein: CASSERDTGELFF; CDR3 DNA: TGTGCCAGCAGTGAACGTGACACCGGGGAGCTGTTTTTT
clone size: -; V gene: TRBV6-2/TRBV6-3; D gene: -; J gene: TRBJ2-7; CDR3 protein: CASSYSRDPRQYF; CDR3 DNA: TGTGCCAGCAGTTACTCGCGGGATCCCCGGCAGTACTTC
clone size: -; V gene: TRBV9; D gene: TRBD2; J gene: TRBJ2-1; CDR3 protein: CASSVDGGTYNEQFF; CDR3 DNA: TGTGCCAGCAGCGTAGACGGGGGGACCTACAATGAGCAGTTCTTC
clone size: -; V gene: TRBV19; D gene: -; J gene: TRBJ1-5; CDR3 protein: CASSMGPYSNQPQHF; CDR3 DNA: TGTGCCAGTAGTATGGGTCCCTATAGCAATCAGCCCCAGCATTTT
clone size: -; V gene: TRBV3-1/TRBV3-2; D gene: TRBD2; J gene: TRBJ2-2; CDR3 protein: CASSPRLATGELFF; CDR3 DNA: TGTGCCAGCAGCCCCAGACTAGCGACCGGGGAGCTGTTTTTT
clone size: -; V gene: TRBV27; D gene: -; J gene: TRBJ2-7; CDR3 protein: CASSLRQPSYEQYF; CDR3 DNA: TGTGCCAGCAGTTTACGGCAGCCCTCCTACGAGCAGTACTTC
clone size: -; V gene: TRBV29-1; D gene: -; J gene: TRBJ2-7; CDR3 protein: CSVGTGYEQYF; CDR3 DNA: TGCAGCGTGGGTACAGGGTACGAGCAGTACTTC
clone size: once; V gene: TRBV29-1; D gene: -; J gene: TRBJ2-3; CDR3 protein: CSVVRGGRTDTQYF; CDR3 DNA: TGCAGCGTTGTTAGGGGGGGGCGAACAGATACGCAGTATTTT
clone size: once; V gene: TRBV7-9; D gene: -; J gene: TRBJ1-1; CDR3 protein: CASSLGGSGYNTEAFF; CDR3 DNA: TGTGCCAGCAGCTTAGGTGGGTCGGGGTACAACACTGAAGCTTTCTTT
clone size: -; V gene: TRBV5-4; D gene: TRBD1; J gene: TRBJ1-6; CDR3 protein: CASSSTGASSPLHF; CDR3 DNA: TGTGCCAGCAGCTCGACAGGGGCAAGTTCACCCCTCCACTTT
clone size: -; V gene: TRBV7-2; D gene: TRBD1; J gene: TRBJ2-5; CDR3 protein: CASSSDRGETQYF; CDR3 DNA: TGTGCCAGCAGCTCCGACAGGGGCGAGACCCAGTACTTC
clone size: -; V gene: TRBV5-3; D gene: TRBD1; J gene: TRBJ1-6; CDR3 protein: CARSPGTGDNSPLHF; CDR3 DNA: TGTGCCAGAAGCCCGGGGACAGGAGACAATTCACCCCTCCACTTT
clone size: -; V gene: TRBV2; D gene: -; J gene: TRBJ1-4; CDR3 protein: CASSRTPTNEKLFF; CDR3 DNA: TGTGCCAGCAGTCGGACACCAACTAATGAAAAACTGTTTTTT
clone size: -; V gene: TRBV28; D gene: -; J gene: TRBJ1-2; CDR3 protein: CASSSFTGLYGYTF; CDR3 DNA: TGTGCCAGCAGTTCCTTTACGGGGCTCTATGGCTACACCTTC
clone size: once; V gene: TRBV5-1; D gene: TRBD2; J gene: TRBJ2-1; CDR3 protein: CASSPRLAGGNEQFF; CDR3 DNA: TGCGCCAGCAGCCCTCGACTAGCGGGGGGAAATGAGCAGTTCTTC
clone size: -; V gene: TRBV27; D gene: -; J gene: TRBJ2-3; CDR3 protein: CASSWQGRDTQYF; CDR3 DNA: TGTGCCAGCAGTTGGCAGGGCAGGGATACGCAGTATTTT
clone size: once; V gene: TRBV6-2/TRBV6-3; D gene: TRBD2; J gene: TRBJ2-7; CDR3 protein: CASSHSPGLAQYEQYF; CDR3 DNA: TGTGCCAGCAGTCACTCACCGGGACTAGCACAGTACGAGCAGTACTTC
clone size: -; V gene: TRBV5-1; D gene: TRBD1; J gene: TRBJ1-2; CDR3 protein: CASSEGTGPGYGYTF; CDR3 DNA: TGCGCCAGCAGCGAAGGGACAGGCCCTGGGTATGGCTACACCTTC
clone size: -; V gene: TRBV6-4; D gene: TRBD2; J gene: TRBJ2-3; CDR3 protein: CASSDSSGGDADTQYF; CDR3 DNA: TGTGCCAGCAGTGACAGTAGCGGGGGGGACGCAGATACGCAGTATTTT
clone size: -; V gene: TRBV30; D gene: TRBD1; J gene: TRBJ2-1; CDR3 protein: CAWSGGQGVNNEQFF; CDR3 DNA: TGTGCCTGGAGTGGCGGACAGGGGGTTAACAATGAGCAGTTCTTC
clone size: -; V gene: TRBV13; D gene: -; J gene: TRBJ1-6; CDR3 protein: CASSLRPGAGNSPLHF; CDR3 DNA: TGTGCCAGCAGCTTGCGCCCGGGGGCCGGTAATTCACCCCTCCACTTT
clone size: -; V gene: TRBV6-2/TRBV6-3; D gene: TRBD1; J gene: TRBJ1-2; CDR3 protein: CASSPAGQGVYGYTF; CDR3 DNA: TGTGCCAGCAGCCCCGCGGGACAGGGCGTCTATGGCTACACCTTC
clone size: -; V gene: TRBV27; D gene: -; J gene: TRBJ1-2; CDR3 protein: CASSYGPDYGYTF; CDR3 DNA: TGTGCCAGCAGTTACGGACCGGACTATGGCTACACCTTC
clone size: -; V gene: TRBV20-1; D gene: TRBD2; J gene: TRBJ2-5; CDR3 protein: CSASVKRGVQETQYF; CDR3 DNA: TGCAGTGCTAGTGTTAAGCGGGGGGTCCAAGAGACCCAGTACTTC
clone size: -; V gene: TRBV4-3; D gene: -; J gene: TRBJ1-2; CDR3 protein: CASSQDRTDYGYTF; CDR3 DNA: TGCGCCAGCAGCCAAGACAGGACAGACTATGGCTACACCTTC
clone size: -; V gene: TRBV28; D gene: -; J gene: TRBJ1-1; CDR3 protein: CASRPGGGSEAFF; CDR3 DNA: TGTGCCAGCAGACCAGGAGGGGGATCTGAAGCTTTCTTT
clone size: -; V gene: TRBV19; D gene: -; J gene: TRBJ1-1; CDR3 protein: CASSMGPRTEAFF; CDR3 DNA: TGTGCCAGTAGTATGGGACCGAGAACTGAAGCTTTCTTT
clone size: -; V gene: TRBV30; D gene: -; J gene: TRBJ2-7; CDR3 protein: CAWGAFYEQYF; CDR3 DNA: TGTGCCTGGGGGGCATTCTACGAGCAGTACTTC
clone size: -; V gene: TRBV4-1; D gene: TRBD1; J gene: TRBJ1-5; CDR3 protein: CASGQGGNQPQHF; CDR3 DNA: TGCGCCAGCGGACAGGGAGGGAATCAGCCCCAGCATTTT
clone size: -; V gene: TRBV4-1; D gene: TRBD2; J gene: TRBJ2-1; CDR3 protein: CASSYGRAVSGGNEQFF; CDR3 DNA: TGCGCCAGCAGCTACGGGCGAGCGGTCAGCGGGGGTAATGAGCAGTTCTTC
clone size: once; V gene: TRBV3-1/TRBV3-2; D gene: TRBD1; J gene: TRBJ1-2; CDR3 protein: CASSQVQGNYGYTF; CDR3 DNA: TGTGCCAGCAGCCAAGTACAGGGGAACTATGGCTACACCTTC
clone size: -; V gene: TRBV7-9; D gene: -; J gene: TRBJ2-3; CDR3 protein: CASSPPSSSQYF; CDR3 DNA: TGTGCCAGCAGCCCACCTAGTTCATCGCAGTATTTT
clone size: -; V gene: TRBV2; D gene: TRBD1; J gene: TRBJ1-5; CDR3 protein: CASRPSTGVINQPQHF; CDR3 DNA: TGTGCCAGCAGACCCTCGACAGGGGTCATCAATCAGCCCCAGCATTTT
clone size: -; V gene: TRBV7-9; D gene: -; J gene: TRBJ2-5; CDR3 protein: CASSHRGETQYF; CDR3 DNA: TGTGCCAGCAGCCATAGGGGAGAGACCCAGTACTTC
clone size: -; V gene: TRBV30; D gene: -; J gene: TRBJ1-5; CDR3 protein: CAWTGQQGPNQPQHF; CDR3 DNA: TGTGCCTGGACCGGTCAACAGGGTCCCAATCAGCCCCAGCATTTT
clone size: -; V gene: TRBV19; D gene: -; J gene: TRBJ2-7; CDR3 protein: CASSPPGTLSGLQYF; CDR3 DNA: TGTGCCAGTAGTCCGCCCGGGACATTGAGTGGGCTGCAGTACTTC
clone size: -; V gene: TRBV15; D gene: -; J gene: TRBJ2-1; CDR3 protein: CATSRDRGNYNEQFF; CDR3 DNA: TGTGCCACCAGCAGAGATCGCGGGAACTACAATGAGCAGTTCTTC
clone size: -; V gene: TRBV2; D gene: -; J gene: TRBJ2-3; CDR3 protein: CASRWRTSTDTQYF; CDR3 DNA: TGTGCCAGCAGGTGGAGGACTAGCACAGATACGCAGTATTTT
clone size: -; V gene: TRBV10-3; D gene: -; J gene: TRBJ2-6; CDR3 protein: CAISGGVGANVLTF; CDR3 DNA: TGTGCCATCAGTGGAGGGGTTGGGGCCAACGTCCTGACTTTC
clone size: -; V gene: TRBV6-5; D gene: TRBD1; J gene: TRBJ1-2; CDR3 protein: CASRTGQSHYGYTF; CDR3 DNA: TGTGCCAGCCGTACGGGACAGAGCCACTATGGCTACACCTTC
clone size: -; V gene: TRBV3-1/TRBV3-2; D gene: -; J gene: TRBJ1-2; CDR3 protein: CASSQDNRHYGYTF; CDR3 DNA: TGTGCCAGCAGCCAAGATAACAGGCACTATGGCTACACCTTC
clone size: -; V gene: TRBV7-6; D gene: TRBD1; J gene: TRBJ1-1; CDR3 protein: CASSLWDRVDTEAFF; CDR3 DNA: TGTGCCAGCAGCTTATGGGACAGGGTTGACACTGAAGCTTTCTTT
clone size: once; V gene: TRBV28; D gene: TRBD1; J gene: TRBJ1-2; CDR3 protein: CASSLLTGSGGYTF; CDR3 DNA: TGTGCCAGCAGTTTATTGACAGGGTCGGGAGGCTACACCTTC
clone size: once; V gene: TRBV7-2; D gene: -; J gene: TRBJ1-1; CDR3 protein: CASSLGRTNTEAFF; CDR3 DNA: TGTGCCAGCAGCTTAGGAAGGACAAACACTGAAGCTTTCTTT
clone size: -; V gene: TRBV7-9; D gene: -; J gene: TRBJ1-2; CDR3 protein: CASSLRGLESYGYTF; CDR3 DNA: TGTGCCAGCAGCTTAAGAGGCCTTGAATCCTATGGCTACACCTTC
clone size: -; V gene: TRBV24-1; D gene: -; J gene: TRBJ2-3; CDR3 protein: CATSNGVAADTQYF; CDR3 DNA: TGTGCCACCAGCAACGGGGTTGCTGCCGATACGCAGTATTTT
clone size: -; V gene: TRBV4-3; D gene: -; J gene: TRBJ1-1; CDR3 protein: CASSDRQGANTEAFF; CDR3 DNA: TGCGCCAGCAGCGACCGCCAGGGTGCGAACACTGAAGCTTTCTTT
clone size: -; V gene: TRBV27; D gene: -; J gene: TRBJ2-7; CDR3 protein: CASALGAGSPYEQYF; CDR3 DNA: TGTGCCAGCGCCCTCGGAGCAGGGTCTCCCTACGAGCAGTACTTC
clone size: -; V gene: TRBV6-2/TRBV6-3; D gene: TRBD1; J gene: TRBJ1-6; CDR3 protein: CASSHGTGESYNSPLHF; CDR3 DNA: TGTGCCAGCAGCCACGGGACAGGTGAAAGTTACAATTCACCCCTCCACTTT